The TCR beta chain under discussion was sequenced for a study of T cells in Graves' hyperthyroidism and ophthalmopathy. This clonotype was found many times. What it binds is unknown. The germline CDR1 and CDR2 sequences are SGHRS and YFSETQ. This CDR3 spans 15 amino acids. The trim removed 3 bases at V and 5 bases at J, leaving 5 bases unmatched. RNA transcripts yielded amplified TCR beta CDR3 regions. TCR CDR3 regions were first amplified by RT-PCR with HTBI primers. TCRdb re-called the multiplex PCR reads through MiXCR, storing one row per CDR3 protein. The data show more than 450,000 distinct CDR3 sequences, 15% to 20% seen once. Study-wide results and caveats: A model of 13 V-J pairs discriminated ophthalmopathy from stable hyperthyroidism. Blood also carried most thyroid clonotypes expanded above 0.001.

The V gene is TRBV5-1, the J gene TRBJ2-2, with 9 bases fitting TRBD1. This TCR derives from a man aged 35 to 55 with Graves' ophthalmopathy. The sequenced material came from blood. CDR3 sequence (DNA): TGCGCCAGCAGCTCAAATGGACAGGGGACCGGGGAGCTGTTTTTT. Protein sequence: CASSSNGQGTGELFF.